Judged by abundance, the clone carrying this T cell receptor (beta chain) is medium-sized. The antigen is not known. This CDR3 region has 14 residues. The germline V gene encodes CDR1 KGHSH and CDR2 LQKENI. V was shortened by 1 base and J by 1 base, with 7 bases between the two germline ends. BIOMED2 TRB-A/B primer pools were used in multiplex TRB PCR. TCRdb analysed the multiplex PCR reads with MiXCR anew, one entry per CDR3 protein. This repertoire shows approximately 6,000 distinct CDR3 sequences, approximately 26% found once; its top ten account for 9% to 15%. The sample comes from a study of T and B cells in COVID-19 patients. Each TRB amplification used roughly 220-550 ng of genomic DNA from blood. Study-level points and caveats: CD4+, regulatory T cell, CD8+ and sorted SARS-CoV-2-responsive or tetramer+ T cells were not yet sequenced.

The TCR comes from a human donor with active COVID-19. The sample consisted of blood. The V gene is TRBV18, the J gene TRBJ1-1; D not certain. The CDR3, as DNA: TGTGCCAGCTCACCACAGGCCACGAACACTGAAGCTTTCTTT. This encodes CASSPQATNTEAFF.